Presented here are 2 T cell receptor beta chains from one specimen sequenced in a study of regulatory T cells in long-lasting Graves disease. The time point: persistent/refractory GD, antithyroid drugs over 5 years with positive TRAb. PBMC RNA was the source of the TCR library. iRepertoire HTBI primers and Arm-PCR of CDR3 regions built TCR beta libraries. MiXCR, applied by TCRdb to the multiplex PCR reads, yields one record per CDR3 protein. The sample lists some 330,000 distinct CDR3 sequences, 20% to 25% occurring once. Sequencing used peripheral blood mononuclear cells (PBMCs), obtained when the disease was refractory, from a patient treated with antithyroid drugs. The receptors were gathered from a woman aged 40 to 50 with Graves disease.

The chain couples TRBV20-1 to TRBJ2-7; D is perhaps TRBD1 (6 bases). CDR3 length: 19 residues. The germline V gene encodes CDR1 DFQATT and CDR2 SNEGSKA (reference sequence). V was cut by 3 bases and J by 3 bases, with 30 bases left in between. The CDR3 loop is CSASRPDSHQIFSNYEQYF. CDR3 in DNA: TGCAGTGCTAGCCGGCCGGACAGCCATCAAATTTTCTCCAACTACGAGCAGTACTTC.

This clonotype was observed at least ten times. The chain couples TRBV12-3 or TRBV12-4 to TRBJ1-4; 7 nucleotides agree with TRBD1. Trimming at V came to 5 bases and at J to 10 bases, leaving 7 bases not matched to a gene. This CDR3 is 13 amino acids long. The chain's CDR3 is CASSQGGPGKLFF. CDR3 nucleotides: TGTGCCAGCAGTCAAGGGGGCCCGGGAAAACTGTTTTTT.